This record covers a single TCR beta chain. Its antigen is currently unknown. This sample was included in a study of T cells in Graves' hyperthyroidism and ophthalmopathy. Notes on the study in general: From stable hyperthyroidism, ophthalmopathy was separated by a 13 V-J model. Peripheral blood also featured most of the thyroid clonotypes expanded above 0.001.

What was amplified from RNA transcripts were TCR beta CDR3 regions. First-round RT-PCR of the TCR CDR3 relied on the HTBI primer set. TCRdb reanalysed the multiplex PCR reads using MiXCR and keeps one entry per CDR3 protein. The top ten clones hold 8.2% of a sample with hundreds of thousands of distinct CDR3 sequences, 46% of them seen once. Together with thyroid ultrasound, orbital computed tomography, serum thyroxine and TRAb, clinical symptoms were used for diagnoses. The clonotype originates from a woman younger than 35 with Graves' hyperthyroidism. Sequencing was done on a sample of peripheral blood or thyroid tissue (not recorded which).

The CDR3 DNA reads TGTGCCAGCAGCTGGAATCCCAGGGGGAGGCTGAACACTGAAGCTTTCTTT. Amino acids: CASSWNPRGRLNTEAFF. This sequence joins TRBV11-1 and TRBJ1-1; 7 bases line up with TRBD1. The V gene's germline CDR1 is SGHAT and CDR2 FQDESV (reference sequence). This CDR3 contains 17 residues. V lost 4 bases to trimming and J lost 0 bases; unmatched junction nucleotides: 11.